The clone carrying this TCR beta chain was seen more than once but under ten times. The antigen remains unidentified. Germline CDR1 is MNHNS and CDR2 is SASEGT. The ends were cut back, 7 bases at V and 6 bases at J, with 12 bases in the middle. This CDR3 is 13 amino acids long. Assembly of TCR beta libraries relied on iRepertoire HTBI primers together with Arm-PCR of CDR3 regions. TCRdb analysed the multiplex PCR reads with MiXCR anew, one entry per CDR3 protein. This sample has some 600,000 distinct CDR3 sequences; 15% to 20% occur once, and the top ten carry more than 10%. The data stem from a study of regulatory T cells in long-lasting Graves disease. Time point here: newly diagnosed GD, antithyroid drugs for less than 3 months. Scientists built the TCR library using RNA that was extracted from PBMCs. Study-wide results and caveats: Among the persistent patients, 2,741 public clonotypes were shared, more than the 966 shared among new patients.

These data are also associated with another study on T cells in Graves' hyperthyroidism and ophthalmopathy. As that report states: Blood also held most thyroid clonotypes expanded beyond 0.001.

The source material was peripheral blood mononuclear cells (PBMCs), sampled at new diagnosis, from a patient treated with antithyroid drugs. The genes are TRBV6-1 and TRBJ1-4, with D possibly TRBD1 on 6 matching bases. The receptor comes from a man younger than 35 with Graves disease. The DNA of the CDR3 is TGTGCCAGCATGCAACAGGGTTATGAAAAACTGTTTTTT. Translated, it gives CASMQQGYEKLFF.